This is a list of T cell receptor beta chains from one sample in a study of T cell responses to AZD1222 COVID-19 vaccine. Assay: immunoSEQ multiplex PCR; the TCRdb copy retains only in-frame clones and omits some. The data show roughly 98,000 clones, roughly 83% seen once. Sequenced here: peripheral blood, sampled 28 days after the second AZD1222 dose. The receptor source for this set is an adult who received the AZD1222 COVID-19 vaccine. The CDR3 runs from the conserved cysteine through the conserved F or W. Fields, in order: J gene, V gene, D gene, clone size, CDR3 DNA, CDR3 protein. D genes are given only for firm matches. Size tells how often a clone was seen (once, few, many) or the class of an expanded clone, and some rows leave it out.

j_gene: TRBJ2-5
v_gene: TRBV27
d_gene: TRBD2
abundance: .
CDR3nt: TGTGCCAGCTGCCAACTAGCGGGATTAACGGAGACCCAGTACTTC
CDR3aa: CASCQLAGLTETQYF

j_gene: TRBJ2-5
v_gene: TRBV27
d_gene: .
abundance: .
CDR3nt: TGTGCCAGCAGTTTGGCCAGAGGAGGGACCCAGTACTTC
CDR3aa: CASSLARGGTQYF

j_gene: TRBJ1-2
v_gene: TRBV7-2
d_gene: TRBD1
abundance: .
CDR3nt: TGTGCCAGCAGCTTACCGGACAGGGGACATGGCTACACCTTC
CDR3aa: CASSLPDRGHGYTF

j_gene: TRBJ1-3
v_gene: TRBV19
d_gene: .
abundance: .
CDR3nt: TGTGCCAGTAGTACCCCGGGCGGGACCTCTGGAAACACCATATATTTT
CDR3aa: CASSTPGGTSGNTIYF

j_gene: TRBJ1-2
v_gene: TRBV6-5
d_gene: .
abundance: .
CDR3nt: TGTGCCAGCAGTTCGGGGCCCTACTCCGGTGGCTACACCTTC
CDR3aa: CASSSGPYSGGYTF

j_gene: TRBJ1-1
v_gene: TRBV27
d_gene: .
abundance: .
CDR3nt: TGTGCCAGCAGTTTATTGGGCAGAGAAGCTTTCTTT
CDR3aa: CASSLLGREAFF

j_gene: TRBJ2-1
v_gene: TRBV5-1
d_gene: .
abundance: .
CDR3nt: TGCGCCAGCAGCTTGCTAGGGGGTAGTGTCGTGAATGAGCAGTTCTTC
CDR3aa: CASSLLGGSVVNEQFF

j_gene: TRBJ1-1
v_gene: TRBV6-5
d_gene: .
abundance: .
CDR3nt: TGTGCCAGCAGTCCGCGGACGGAGCGGACTGAAGCTTTCTTT
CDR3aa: CASSPRTERTEAFF

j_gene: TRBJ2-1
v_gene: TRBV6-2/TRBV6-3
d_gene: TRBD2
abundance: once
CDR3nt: TGTGCCAGCAGTTATAAAAGCGGGAGAAAAACGGTGGAGGACAATGAGCAGTTCTTC
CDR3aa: CASSYKSGRKTVEDNEQFF

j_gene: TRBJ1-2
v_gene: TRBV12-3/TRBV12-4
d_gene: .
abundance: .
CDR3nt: TGTGCCAGCAGTTTAGCGGTGGATGGCTACACCTTC
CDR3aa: CASSLAVDGYTF

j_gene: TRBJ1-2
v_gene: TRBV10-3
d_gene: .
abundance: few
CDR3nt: TGTGCCACTTCCCCCTCAGGGACCGCAACATATGGCTACACCTTC
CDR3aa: CATSPSGTATYGYTF

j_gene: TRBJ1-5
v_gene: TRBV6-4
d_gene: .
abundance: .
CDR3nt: TGTGCCAGCAGCCTCATTCCGGGGGCGTTCAATCAGCCCCAGCATTTT
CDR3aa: CASSLIPGAFNQPQHF

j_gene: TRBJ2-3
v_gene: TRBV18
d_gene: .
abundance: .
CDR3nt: TGTGCCAGCTCACCAATTTCCTGGGACTCAGGAAGCACAGATACGCAGTATTTT
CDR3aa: CASSPISWDSGSTDTQYF

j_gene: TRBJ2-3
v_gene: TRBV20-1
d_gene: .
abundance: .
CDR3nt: TGCAGTGCTAGGGACGTCGCTACGCAGTATTTT
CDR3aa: CSARDVATQYF

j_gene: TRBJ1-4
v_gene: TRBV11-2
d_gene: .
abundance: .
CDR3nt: TGTGCCAGCAGTCTTACTCATATGGGGGAAAAACTGTTTTTT
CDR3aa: CASSLTHMGEKLFF

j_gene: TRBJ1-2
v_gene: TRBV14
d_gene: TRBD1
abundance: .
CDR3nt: TGTGCCAGCAGCCGGGACAGGAACTATGGCTACACCTTC
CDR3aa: CASSRDRNYGYTF

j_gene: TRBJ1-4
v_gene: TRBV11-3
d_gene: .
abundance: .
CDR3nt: TGTGCCAGCAGCCGCGGCGGTTCAACTAATGAAAAACTGTTTTTT
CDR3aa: CASSRGGSTNEKLFF

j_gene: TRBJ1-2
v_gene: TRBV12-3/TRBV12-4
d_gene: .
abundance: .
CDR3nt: TGTGCCAGCGGCAGCCTGTATGGCTACACCTTC
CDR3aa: CASGSLYGYTF

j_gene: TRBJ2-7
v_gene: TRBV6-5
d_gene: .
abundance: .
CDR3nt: TGTGCCAGCAGTCGCTACGGGGGCTCCTACGAGCAGTACTTC
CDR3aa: CASSRYGGSYEQYF

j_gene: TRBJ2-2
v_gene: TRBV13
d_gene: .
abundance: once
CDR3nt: TGTGCCAGCAGCTTTGGAAAGAACACCGGGGAGCTGTTTTTT
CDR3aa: CASSFGKNTGELFF

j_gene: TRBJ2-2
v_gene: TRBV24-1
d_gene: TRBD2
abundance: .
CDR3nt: TGTGCCACCAGTGCCCGGACTAGCGGGGCCGGGGAGCTGTTTTTT
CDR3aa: CATSARTSGAGELFF

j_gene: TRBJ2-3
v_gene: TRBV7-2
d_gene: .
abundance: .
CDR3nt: TGTGCCAGCAGCTTTGAGCGGGCCGAGACGCAGTATTTT
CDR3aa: CASSFERAETQYF

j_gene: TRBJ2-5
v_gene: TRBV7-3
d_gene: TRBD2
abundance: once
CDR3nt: TGTGCCAGCAGCTCGGGGAGGGTACCTGGGTACCAAGAGACCCAGTACTTC
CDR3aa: CASSSGRVPGYQETQYF

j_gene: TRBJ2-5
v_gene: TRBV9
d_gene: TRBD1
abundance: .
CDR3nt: TGTGCCAGCAGCGAGGGGACAGATGCAGAGACCCAGTACTTC
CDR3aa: CASSEGTDAETQYF

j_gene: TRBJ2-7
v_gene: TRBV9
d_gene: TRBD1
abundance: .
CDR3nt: TGTGCCAGCAGTCAGGGGGCAGGGTCCTACGAGCAGTACTTC
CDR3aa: CASSQGAGSYEQYF

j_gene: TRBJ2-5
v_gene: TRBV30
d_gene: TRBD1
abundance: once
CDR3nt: TGTGCCTGGAGTGTACACAGGGGCGCAGAGACCCAGTACTTC
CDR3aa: CAWSVHRGAETQYF

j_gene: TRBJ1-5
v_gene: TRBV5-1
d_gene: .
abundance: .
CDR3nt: TGCGCCAGCAGCTTGGACGGGGGTAGCAATCAGCCCCAGCATTTT
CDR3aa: CASSLDGGSNQPQHF

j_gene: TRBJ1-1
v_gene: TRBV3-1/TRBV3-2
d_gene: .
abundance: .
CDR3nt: TGTGCCAGCAGCCAAGAAGACAGGAACACTGAAGCTTTCTTT
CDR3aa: CASSQEDRNTEAFF

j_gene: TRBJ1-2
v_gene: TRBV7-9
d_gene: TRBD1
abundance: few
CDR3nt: TGTGCCAGCAGCTCCGGGACAGGGGAACTCGCCTATGGCTACACCTTC
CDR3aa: CASSSGTGELAYGYTF

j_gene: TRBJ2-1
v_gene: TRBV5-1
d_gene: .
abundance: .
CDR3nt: TGCGCCAGCAGCTCAAGACTAGTTGTCTATGAGCAGTTCTTC
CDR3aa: CASSSRLVVYEQFF

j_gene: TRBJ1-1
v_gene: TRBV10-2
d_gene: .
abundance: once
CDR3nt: TGCGCCAGCAGTGAAATTGTGGTGATTCCCACTGAAGCTTTCTTT
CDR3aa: CASSEIVVIPTEAFF

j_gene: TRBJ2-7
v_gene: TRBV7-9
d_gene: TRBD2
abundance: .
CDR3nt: TGTGCCAGCAGCCTAACGGGGGGTGATTACGAGCAGTACTTC
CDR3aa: CASSLTGGDYEQYF

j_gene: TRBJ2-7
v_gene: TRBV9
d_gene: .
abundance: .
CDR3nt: TGTGCCAGCAACCCTCGGGGGTCCTCCTACGAGCAGTACTTC
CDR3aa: CASNPRGSSYEQYF

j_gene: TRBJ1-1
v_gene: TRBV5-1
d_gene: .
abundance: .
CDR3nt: TGCGCCAGCAGCGTGAATCGGGTGAACACTGAAGCTTTCTTT
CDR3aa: CASSVNRVNTEAFF

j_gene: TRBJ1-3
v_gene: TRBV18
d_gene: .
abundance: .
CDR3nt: TGTGCCAGCTCACCCTCTTTGACGGTCTCTGGAAACACCATATATTTT
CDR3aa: CASSPSLTVSGNTIYF

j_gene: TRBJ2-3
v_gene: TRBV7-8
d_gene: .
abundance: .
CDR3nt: TGTGCCAGCAGCTCCGATGAAACGGATACGCAGTATTTT
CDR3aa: CASSSDETDTQYF

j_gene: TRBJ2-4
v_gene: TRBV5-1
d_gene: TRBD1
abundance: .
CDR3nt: TGCGCCAGCAGCGTACAGGGGGCGTCAGGGAACATTCAGTACTTC
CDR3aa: CASSVQGASGNIQYF

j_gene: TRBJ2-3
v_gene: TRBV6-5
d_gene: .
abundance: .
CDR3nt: TGTGCCAGCAGTTACAACCGGGACCCAAAAGCAGATACGCAGTATTTT
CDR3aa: CASSYNRDPKADTQYF

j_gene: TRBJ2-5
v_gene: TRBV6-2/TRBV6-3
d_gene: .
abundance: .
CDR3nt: TGTGCCAGCAGTTACGACAGATCGGGCATGGAGACCCAGTACTTC
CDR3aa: CASSYDRSGMETQYF

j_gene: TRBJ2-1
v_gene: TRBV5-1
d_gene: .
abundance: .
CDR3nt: TGCGCCAGCAGCCAGGGACTGGAAACCCTCAATGAGCAGTTCTTC
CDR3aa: CASSQGLETLNEQFF

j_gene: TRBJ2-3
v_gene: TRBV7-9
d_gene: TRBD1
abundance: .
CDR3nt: TGTGCCAGCAGCTCCACAGGGGGCGGGACAGATACGCAGTATTTT
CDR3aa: CASSSTGGGTDTQYF

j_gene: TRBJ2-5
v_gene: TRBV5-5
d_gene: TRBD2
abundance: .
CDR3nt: TGTGCCAGCAGCTTGTATGGGACTAGCGGGGGTGCAGAGACCCAGTACTTC
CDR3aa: CASSLYGTSGGAETQYF

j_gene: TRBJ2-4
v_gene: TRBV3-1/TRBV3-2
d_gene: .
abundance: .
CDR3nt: TGTGCCAGCAGCCTCCAAATAGACAGTCGTCAGTACTTC
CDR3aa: CASSLQIDSRQYF

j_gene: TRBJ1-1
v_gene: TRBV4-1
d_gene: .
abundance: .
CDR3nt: TGCGCCAGCAGCCAAGTGTTTCTAGGGGCTGAAGCTTTCTTT
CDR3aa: CASSQVFLGAEAFF

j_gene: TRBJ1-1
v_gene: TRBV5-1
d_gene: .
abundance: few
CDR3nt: TGCGCCAGCAGCTTGAGTACCCCGGGGGAAGGGGAAGCTTTCTTT
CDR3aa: CASSLSTPGEGEAFF

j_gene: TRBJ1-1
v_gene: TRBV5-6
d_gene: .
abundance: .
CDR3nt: TGTGCCAGCAGCGCATACAGGGTTGGGAACACTGAAGCTTTCTTT
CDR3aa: CASSAYRVGNTEAFF

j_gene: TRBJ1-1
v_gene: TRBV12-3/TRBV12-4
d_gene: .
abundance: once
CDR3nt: TGTGCCAGCAGTTTATCCGCGAACACTGAAGCTTTCTTT
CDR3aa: CASSLSANTEAFF

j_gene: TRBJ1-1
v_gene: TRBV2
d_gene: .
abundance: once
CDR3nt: TGTGCCAGCAGTGACGGCAGGCGAACGAACACTGAAGCTTTCTTT
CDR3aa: CASSDGRRTNTEAFF

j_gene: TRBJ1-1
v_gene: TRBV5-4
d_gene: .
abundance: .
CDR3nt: TGTGCCAGCAGCTTGCCTTTCACAGGAAAGAACACTGAAGCTTTCTTT
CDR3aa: CASSLPFTGKNTEAFF

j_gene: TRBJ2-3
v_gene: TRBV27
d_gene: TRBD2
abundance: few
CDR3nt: TGTGCCAGCAGTTTAAGGCGGGGGAGAGGCACAGATACGCAGTATTTT
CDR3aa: CASSLRRGRGTDTQYF

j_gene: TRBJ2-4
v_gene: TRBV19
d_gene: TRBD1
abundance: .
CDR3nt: TGTGCCAGTAGTATTGGGACCCTCAGGGGGAAAAACATTCAGTACTTC
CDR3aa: CASSIGTLRGKNIQYF

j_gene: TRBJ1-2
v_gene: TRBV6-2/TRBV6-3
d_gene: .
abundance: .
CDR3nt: TGTGCCAGCAGCCCTCAGCGGAACTATGGCTACACCTTC
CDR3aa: CASSPQRNYGYTF

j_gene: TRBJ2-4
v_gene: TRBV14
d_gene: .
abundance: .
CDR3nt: TGTGCCAGCAGCTATGGGGGCAGGGCCAAAAACATTCAGTACTTC
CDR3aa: CASSYGGRAKNIQYF

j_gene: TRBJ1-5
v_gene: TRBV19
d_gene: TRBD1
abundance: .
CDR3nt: TGTGCCAGTAATCTGGGACAGATCAATCAGCCCCAGCATTTT
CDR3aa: CASNLGQINQPQHF

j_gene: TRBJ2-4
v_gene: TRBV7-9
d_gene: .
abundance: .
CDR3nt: TGTGCCAGTGGGACATATGAAAACATTCAGTACTTC
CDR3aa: CASGTYENIQYF

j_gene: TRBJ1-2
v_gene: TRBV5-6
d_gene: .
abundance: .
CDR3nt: TGTGCCAGCAGCCCAGGACAGTCCTATGGCTACACCTTC
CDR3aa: CASSPGQSYGYTF

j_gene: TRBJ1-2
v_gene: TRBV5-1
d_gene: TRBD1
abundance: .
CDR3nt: TGCGCCAGCAGCGTAGGACAGGGACACTATGGCTACACCTTC
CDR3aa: CASSVGQGHYGYTF